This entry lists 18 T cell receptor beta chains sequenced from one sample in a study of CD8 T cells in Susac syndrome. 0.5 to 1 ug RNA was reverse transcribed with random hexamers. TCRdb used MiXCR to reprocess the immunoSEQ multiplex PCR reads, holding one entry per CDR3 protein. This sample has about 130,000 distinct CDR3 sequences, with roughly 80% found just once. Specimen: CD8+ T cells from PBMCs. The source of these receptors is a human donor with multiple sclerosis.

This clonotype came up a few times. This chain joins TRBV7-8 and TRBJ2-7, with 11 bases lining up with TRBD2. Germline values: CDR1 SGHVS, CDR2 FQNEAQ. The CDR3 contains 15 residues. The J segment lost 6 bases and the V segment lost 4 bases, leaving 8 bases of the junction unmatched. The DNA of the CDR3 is TGTGCCAGCAGCTCACTAGCGGGAGTTCTCCGCGAGCAGTACGTC. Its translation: CASSSLAGVLREQYV.

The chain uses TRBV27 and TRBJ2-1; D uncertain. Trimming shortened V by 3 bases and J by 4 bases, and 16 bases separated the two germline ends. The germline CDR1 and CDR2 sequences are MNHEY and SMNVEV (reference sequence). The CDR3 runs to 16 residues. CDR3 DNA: TGTGCCAGCAGTTTTTTTGGTCAGAGTAAATACAATGAGCAGTTCTTC. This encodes CASSFFGQSKYNEQFF.

The chain's CDR3 is CASRRNTGELFF. CDR3 DNA: TGTGCCAGCCGGAGGAACACCGGGGAGCTGTTTTTT. This rearrangement joins TRBV6-2 or TRBV6-3 to TRBJ2-2; D not resolved. V was trimmed by 8 bases and J by 1 base, leaving 5 bases between them. The germline CDR1 and CDR2 sequences are MNHEY and SVGEGT. This CDR3 region has 12 residues.

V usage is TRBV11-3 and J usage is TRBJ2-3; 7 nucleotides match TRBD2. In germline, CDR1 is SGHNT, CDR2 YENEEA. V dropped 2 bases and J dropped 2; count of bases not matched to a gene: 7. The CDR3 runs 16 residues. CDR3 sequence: CASSLRGGSDTDTQYF. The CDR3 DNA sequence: TGTGCCAGCAGCTTAAGAGGCGGGAGTGACACAGATACGCAGTATTTT.

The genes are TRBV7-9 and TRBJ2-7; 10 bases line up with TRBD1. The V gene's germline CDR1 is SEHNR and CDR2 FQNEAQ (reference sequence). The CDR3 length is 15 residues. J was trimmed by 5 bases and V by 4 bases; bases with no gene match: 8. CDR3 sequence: CASSSGQGFENEQYV. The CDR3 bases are TGTGCCAGCAGCTCGGGACAGGGGTTCGAAAACGAGCAGTACGTC.

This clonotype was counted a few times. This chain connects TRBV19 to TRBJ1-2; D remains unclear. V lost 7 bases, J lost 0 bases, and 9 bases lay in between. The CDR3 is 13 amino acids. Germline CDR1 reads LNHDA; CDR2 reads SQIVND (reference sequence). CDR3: CASKVGANYGYTF. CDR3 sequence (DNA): TGTGCCAGTAAGGTCGGCGCTAACTATGGCTACACCTTC.

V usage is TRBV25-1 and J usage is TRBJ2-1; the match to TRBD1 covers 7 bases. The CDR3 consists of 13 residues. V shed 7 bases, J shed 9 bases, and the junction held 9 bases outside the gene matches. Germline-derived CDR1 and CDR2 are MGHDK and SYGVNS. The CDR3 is CASTPTGTAEQFF. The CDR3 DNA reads TGTGCCAGCACCCCGACAGGGACGGCTGAGCAGTTCTTC.

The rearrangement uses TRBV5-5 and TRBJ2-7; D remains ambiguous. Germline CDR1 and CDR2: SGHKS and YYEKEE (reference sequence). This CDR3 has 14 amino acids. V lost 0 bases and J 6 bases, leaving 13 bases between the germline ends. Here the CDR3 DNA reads TGTGCCAGCAGCTTGGGTTCTCCCCCCCTCGAGCAGTACGTC. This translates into CASSLGSPPLEQYV.

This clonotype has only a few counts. CDR3 residues: CASSHPPGQGMHGYTF. DNA for the CDR3: TGCGCCAGCAGCCATCCCCCGGGACAGGGCATGCATGGCTACACCTTC. The chain recombines TRBV4-1 with TRBJ1-2; 9 nucleotides match TRBD1. Unmatched junction bases numbered 11, after V lost 3 bases and J lost 6 bases. The CDR3 consists of 16 residues. The germline V gene encodes CDR1 MGHRA and CDR2 YSYEKL.

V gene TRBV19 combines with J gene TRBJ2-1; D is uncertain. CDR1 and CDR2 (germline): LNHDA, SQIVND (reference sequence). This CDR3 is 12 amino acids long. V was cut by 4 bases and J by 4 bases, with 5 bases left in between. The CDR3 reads CASSSRYNEQFF. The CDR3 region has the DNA TGTGCCAGTAGTAGCAGATACAATGAGCAGTTCTTC.

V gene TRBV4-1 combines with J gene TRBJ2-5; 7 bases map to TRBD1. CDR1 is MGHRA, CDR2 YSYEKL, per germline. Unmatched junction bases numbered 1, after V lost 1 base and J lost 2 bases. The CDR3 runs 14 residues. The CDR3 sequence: CASSQGDRQETQYF. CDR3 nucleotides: TGCGCCAGCAGCCAAGGGGACAGACAAGAGACCCAGTACTTC.

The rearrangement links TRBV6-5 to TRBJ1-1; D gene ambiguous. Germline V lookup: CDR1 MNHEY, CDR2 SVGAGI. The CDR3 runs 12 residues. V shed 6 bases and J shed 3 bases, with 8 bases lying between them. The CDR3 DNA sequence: TGTGCCAGCAGCACGGACGACACTGAAGCTTTCTTT. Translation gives CASSTDDTEAFF.

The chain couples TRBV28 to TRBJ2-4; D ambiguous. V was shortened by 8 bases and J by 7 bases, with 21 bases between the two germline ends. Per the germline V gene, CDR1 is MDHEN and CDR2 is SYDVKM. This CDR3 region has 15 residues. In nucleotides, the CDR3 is TGTGCCAGCTCCCCCTATTGGCAGGACGGGAACATTCAGTACTTC. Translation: CASSPYWQDGNIQYF.

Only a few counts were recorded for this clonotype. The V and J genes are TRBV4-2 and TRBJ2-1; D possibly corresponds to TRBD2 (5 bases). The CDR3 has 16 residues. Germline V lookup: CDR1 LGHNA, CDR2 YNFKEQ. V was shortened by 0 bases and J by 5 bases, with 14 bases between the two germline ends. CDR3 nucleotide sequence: TGTGCCAGCAGCCAAGAAGGGAGAAGGTCGGACAATGAGCAGTTCTTC. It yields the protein CASSQEGRRSDNEQFF.

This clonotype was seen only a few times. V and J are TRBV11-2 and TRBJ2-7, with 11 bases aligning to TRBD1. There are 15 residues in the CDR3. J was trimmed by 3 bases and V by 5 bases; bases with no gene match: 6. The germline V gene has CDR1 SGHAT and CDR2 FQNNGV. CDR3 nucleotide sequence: TGTGCCAGCAGCCCCCTGGGGACAGGGGGCTACGAGCAGTACTTC. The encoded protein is CASSPLGTGGYEQYF.

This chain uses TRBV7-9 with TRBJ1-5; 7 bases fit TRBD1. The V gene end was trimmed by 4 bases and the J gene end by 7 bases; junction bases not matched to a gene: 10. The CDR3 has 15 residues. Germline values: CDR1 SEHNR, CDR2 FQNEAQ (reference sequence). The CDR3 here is CASSSNTQGDQPQHF. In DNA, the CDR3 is TGTGCCAGCAGCTCCAACACGCAGGGGGACCAGCCCCAGCATTTT.

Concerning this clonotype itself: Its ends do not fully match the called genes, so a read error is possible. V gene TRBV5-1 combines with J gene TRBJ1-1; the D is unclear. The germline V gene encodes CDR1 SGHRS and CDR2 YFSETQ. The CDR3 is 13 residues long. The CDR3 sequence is CASSLGMNTEAFF. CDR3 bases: TGTGCCAGCAGCTTAGGGATGAACACTGAAGCTTTCTTT.

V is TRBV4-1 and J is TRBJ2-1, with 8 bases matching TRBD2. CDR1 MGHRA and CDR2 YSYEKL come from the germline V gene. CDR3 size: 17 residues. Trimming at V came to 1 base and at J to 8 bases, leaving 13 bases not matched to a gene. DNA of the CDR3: TGCGCCAGCAGCCAAGGGGTAGCGGGGACGGTGATACATGAGCAGTTCTTC. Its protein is CASSQGVAGTVIHEQFF.